One sample yielded the 25 T cell receptor beta chains listed below, sequenced in a study of blood T cell repertoires in COVID-19. Libraries were prepared by immunoSEQ multiplex PCR; TCRdb keeps only in-frame clonotypes and omits some of them. The data hold roughly 500,000 clones, with approximately 90% observed a single time. Material for sequencing was PBMCs or T cells enriched from blood (not recorded which). These receptors were obtained from a woman aged 40 to 49 who had recovered from COVID-19.

V gene TRBV18 combines with J gene TRBJ2-7, with 9 bases lining up with TRBD1. The V segment lost 3 bases and the J segment 2 bases; nucleotides outside the gene matches: 2. Germline V gene data show CDR1 as KGHSH and CDR2 as LQKENI. The length of the CDR3 is 14 residues. The CDR3 region is CASSPGQGPYEQYF. CDR3 coding DNA: TGTGCCAGCTCACCGGGACAGGGTCCCTACGAGCAGTACTTC.

The chain recombines TRBV5-6 with TRBJ2-7; 9 bases align to TRBD1. Looked up from germline, CDR1 is SGHDT and CDR2 is YYEEEE. The CDR3 extends over 14 amino acids. V shed 3 bases, J shed 3 bases, and the junction held 4 bases outside the gene matches. CDR3 amino acids: CASSWATGGYEQYF. CDR3 nucleotides: TGTGCCAGCAGCTGGGCGACAGGGGGCTACGAGCAGTACTTC.

This clone came up a few times. The chain employs TRBV11-1 and TRBJ2-3, with D tentatively TRBD2 (6 bases). V was cut by 5 bases and J by 0 bases, with 6 bases left in between. There are 13 residues in the CDR3. From germline, CDR1 is SGHAT and CDR2 FQDESV (reference sequence). The CDR3 region is CASSRGSTDTQYF. CDR3 in DNA: TGTGCCAGCAGCCGGGGGAGCACAGATACGCAGTATTTT.

The chain links TRBV5-4 to TRBJ1-1; D ambiguous. The length of the CDR3 is 16 residues. Germline lookup yields CDR1 SGHNT and CDR2 YYREEE (reference sequence). The V gene lost 4 bases and the J gene lost 7 bases, with 23 bases spanning the gap. The CDR3 reads CASSPRAAGGRSEAFF. CDR3 bases: TGTGCCAGCAGCCCCCGGGCCGCGGGTGGGAGAAGTGAAGCTTTCTTT.

The V gene is TRBV18, the J gene TRBJ1-6, with 9 bases identical to TRBD1. This CDR3 comprises 15 residues. Germline-derived CDR1 and CDR2 are KGHSH and LQKENI. The J segment lost 9 bases and the V segment lost 1 base, leaving 4 bases of the junction unmatched. The CDR3 DNA follows: TGTGCCAGCTCACCACGGGGACAGGGAGGTTCACCCCTCCACTTT. This sequence encodes CASSPRGQGGSPLHF.

This rearrangement joins TRBV19 to TRBJ1-1; D is uncertain. The germline V gene encodes CDR1 LNHDA and CDR2 SQIVND (reference sequence). Trimming removed 6 bases from V and 1 base from J, with 12 bases in between. The CDR3 is 14 residues long. CDR3 sequence: CASSGPGKNTEAFF. For the CDR3, the DNA is TGTGCCAGTAGCGGCCCCGGGAAGAACACTGAAGCTTTCTTT.

CDR3 nucleotides: TGTGCCAGCAGTTACCCAGAGGCCAATCAGCCCCAGCATTTT. It specifies CASSYPEANQPQHF. The V gene is TRBV6-2 or TRBV6-3, the J gene TRBJ1-5; unclear D gene. The length of the CDR3 is 14 residues. Looked up from germline, CDR1 is MNHEY and CDR2 is SVGEGT. Deletions cut 2 bases from V and 3 bases from J, with 8 bases between.

V and J are TRBV5-1 and TRBJ2-3; TRBD2 agrees at 10 bases. Looked up from germline, CDR1 is SGHRS and CDR2 is YFSETQ. CDR3 length: 18 amino acids. V was pared by 4 bases and J by 1 base, with 12 bases of the junction left unmatched. Here the CDR3 DNA reads TGCGCCAGCAGCACGCCGCCTCTAGCGGGGGAGGGCACAGATACGCAGTATTTT. Amino acids: CASSTPPLAGEGTDTQYF.

J is TRBJ1-4 and V is TRBV9, with D tentatively TRBD1 (5 bases). The CDR3 totals 14 residues. V lost 2 bases to trimming and J lost 7 bases, with 12 bases between them. Looked up from germline, CDR1 is SGDLS and CDR2 is YYNGEE. In nucleotides, the CDR3 is TGTGCCAGCAGCGTTCGGCAGGGAGGTGAAAAACTGTTTTTT. This translates into CASSVRQGGEKLFF.

This clone was found once. The J gene is TRBJ1-2, the V gene TRBV18; 9 nucleotides match TRBD1. CDR3 length: 15 residues. Germline assignment: CDR1 KGHSH and CDR2 LQKENI. J gave up 4 bases and V 6 bases, and 9 bases lay outside the gene matches. The CDR3 coding sequence is TGTGCCAGCTCCCCGACGGGGACAGGGCCCTATGGCTACACCTTC. Protein sequence: CASSPTGTGPYGYTF.

The genes are TRBV4-2 and TRBJ2-3; D gene uncertain. Germline V gene lookup returns CDR1 LGHNA and CDR2 YNFKEQ. The ends were cut back, 0 bases at V and 5 bases at J, with 6 bases in the middle. The CDR3 totals 13 residues. CDR3 in DNA: TGTGCCAGCAGCCAAGACCCCAGAGATACGCAGTATTTT. The encoded protein is CASSQDPRDTQYF.

This clone was seen a few times. CDR3 nucleotides: TGTGCCACCAGTGATTTGGGGCTCAGGGAGGCGCTCTCTGGAAACACCATATATTTT. Protein product: CATSDLGLREALSGNTIYF. The chain has TRBV24-1 and TRBJ1-3; D perhaps matches TRBD1 (5 bases). This CDR3 region has 19 residues. The V and J ends lost 0 bases and 0 bases respectively, with 17 bases between them. Germline V gene data show CDR1 as KGHDR and CDR2 as SFDVKD.

This clone was detected only a few times. The chain couples TRBV3-1 (or the pseudogene TRBV3-2) to TRBJ2-7; D not certain. Germline loops: CDR1 LGHDT, CDR2 YNNKEL (reference sequence). The CDR3 consists of 12 residues. Trimming pared 3 bases from V and 8 bases from J, leaving 11 bases between. CDR3 in amino acids: CASSQSDSQQYF. DNA of the CDR3: TGTGCCAGCAGCCAGTCCGATAGCCAGCAGTACTTC.

V gene TRBV5-6 combines with J gene TRBJ2-3, with TRBD2 identical over 8 bases. Germline assignment: CDR1 SGHDT and CDR2 YYEEEE. V lost 0 bases to trimming and J lost 6 bases; unmatched junction nucleotides: 9. CDR3 length equals 16 residues. The CDR3 here is CASSLVKREILDTQYF. The CDR3 region has the DNA TGTGCCAGCAGCTTGGTTAAGCGGGAGATCTTGGATACGCAGTATTTT.

The gene calls are TRBV12-3 or TRBV12-4 and TRBJ1-6; unclear D gene. Trimming cost V 1 base and J 13 bases, with 11 bases left between them. The CDR3 length is 13 residues. The CDR3 is CASSLESERPLHF. CDR3 in DNA: TGTGCCAGCAGTTTAGAAAGTGAGAGGCCCCTCCACTTT.

This clone was counted a few times. Distinct nucleotide sequences in the sample also encode this CDR3. The chain couples TRBV6-5 to TRBJ1-5, with 8 bases aligning to TRBD1. CDR1 is MNHEY, CDR2 SVGAGI, per germline. The CDR3 spans 13 residues. V trimming: 6 bases; J trimming: 2 bases; junction bases outside the gene matches: 0. CDR3 residues: CASRGQGNQPQHF. CDR3 nucleotides: TGTGCCAGCAGGGGACAGGGCAATCAGCCCCAGCATTTT.

This chain links TRBV4-3 with TRBJ1-5, with 8 positions matching TRBD1. J gave up 0 bases and V 0 bases, and 7 bases lay outside the gene matches. Germline CDR1 and CDR2: LGHNA and YSLEER. There are 18 residues in the CDR3. The CDR3: CASSQDSTGAYSNQPQHF. The CDR3 DNA is TGCGCCAGCAGCCAAGATTCGACAGGGGCATATAGCAATCAGCCCCAGCATTTT.

This clone showed up just a few times. The chain joins TRBV7-9 to TRBJ1-6; D unclear. The CDR3 is 14 residues long. Germline values: CDR1 SEHNR, CDR2 FQNEAQ (reference sequence). V shed 1 base and J shed 6 bases, with 7 bases lying between them. Written as DNA, the CDR3 is TGTGCCAGCAGCTTAGTCGGGAGTAATTCACCCCTCCACTTT. Its translation is CASSLVGSNSPLHF.

The J gene is TRBJ1-1, the V gene TRBV10-3; 8 bases are shared with TRBD1. The CDR3 is 13 residues long. CDR1 is ENHRY and CDR2 is SYGVKD in the germline V gene. J was trimmed by 6 bases and V by 6 bases; bases with no gene match: 6. This chain's CDR3 is CAIRDRVLSEAFF. The CDR3 DNA reads as TGTGCCATCAGGGACAGGGTTCTGTCTGAAGCTTTCTTT.

The J gene is TRBJ2-7, the V gene TRBV14; D perhaps matches TRBD2 (5 bases). There are 14 residues in the CDR3. The ends were cut back, 0 bases at V and 9 bases at J, with 15 bases in the middle. CDR1 is SGHDN and CDR2 is FVKESK in the germline V gene. CDR3 sequence (DNA): TGTGCCAGCAGCCAAGAGGTTCAGGCGGCGGGGCAGTACTTC. Protein: CASSQEVQAAGQYF. Supplemented by reference TRBV14 and TRBJ2-7, the full variable domain reads EAGVTQFPSHSVIEKGQTVTLRCDPISGHDNLYWYRRVMGKEIKFLLHFVKESKQDESGMPNNRFLAERTGGTYSTLKVQPAELEDSGVYFCASSQEVQAAGQYFGPGTRLTVT.

This sequence joins TRBV7-2 and TRBJ1-2; D possibly corresponds to TRBD1 (5 bases). CDR3 length: 14 amino acids. V lost 0 bases and J 5 bases, leaving 10 bases between the germline ends. Germline V lookup: CDR1 SGHTA, CDR2 FQGNSA. CDR3 nucleotide sequence: TGTGCCAGCAGCTTAGCGTCGGGGGGGTATGGCTACACCTTC. It specifies CASSLASGGYGYTF.

This CDR3 reads CASSRQGGQPQHF. CDR3 coding DNA: TGTGCCAGCAGTCGACAGGGAGGTCAGCCCCAGCATTTT. The chain joins TRBV12-3 or TRBV12-4 to TRBJ1-5; 7 bases are shared with TRBD1. Germline trimming cut 5 bases from V and 6 bases from J; bases unmatched to any gene: 4. CDR3 length: 13 amino acids.

This chain links TRBV9 with TRBJ2-1; D possibly corresponds to TRBD1 (5 bases). The germline V gene has CDR1 SGDLS and CDR2 YYNGEE. This CDR3 is 15 amino acids long. With 4 bases removed from V and 7 bases from J, the gap between germline ends came to 18 bases. CDR3 in amino acids: CASSSEGAFINEQFF. As DNA, the CDR3 is TGTGCCAGCAGCTCTGAAGGGGCCTTCATAAATGAGCAGTTCTTC.

The CDR3 region has the DNA TGTGCCAGCAGCTTATACGGGAGGGCCTACGAGCAGTACTTC. The encoded protein is CASSLYGRAYEQYF. The chain uses TRBV7-9 and TRBJ2-7, with 8 nucleotides matching TRBD2. The V segment lost 2 bases and the J segment 2 bases; nucleotides outside the gene matches: 2. Germline CDR1 reads SEHNR; CDR2 reads FQNEAQ (reference sequence). The CDR3 is 14 residues long.

This clone was counted a single time. The J gene is TRBJ1-1, the V gene TRBV12-3 or TRBV12-4; D might be TRBD1 (6 bases). The CDR3 is 13 residues long. V dropped 6 bases and J dropped 7 bases, with 15 bases sitting between them. CDR3 DNA sequence: TGTGCCAGCAGCCCAACTGACAGGTATGAAGCTTTCTTT. Its translation: CASSPTDRYEAFF.